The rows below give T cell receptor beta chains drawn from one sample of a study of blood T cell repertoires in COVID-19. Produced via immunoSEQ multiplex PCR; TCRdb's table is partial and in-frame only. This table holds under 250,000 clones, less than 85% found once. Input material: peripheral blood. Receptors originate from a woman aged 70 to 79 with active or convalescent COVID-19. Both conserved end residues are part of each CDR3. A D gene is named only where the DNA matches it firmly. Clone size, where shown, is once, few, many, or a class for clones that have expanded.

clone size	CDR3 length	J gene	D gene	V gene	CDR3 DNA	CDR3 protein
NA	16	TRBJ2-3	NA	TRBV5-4	TGTGCCAGCAGCTTGGACGAGGCTCCGCAGGGAGATACGCAGTATTTT	CASSLDEAPQGDTQYF
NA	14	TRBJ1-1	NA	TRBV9	TGTGCCAGCAGCGTAGGACACCCGAACACTGAAGCTTTCTTT	CASSVGHPNTEAFF
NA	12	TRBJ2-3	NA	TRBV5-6	TGTGCCAGCAGCTTGTGGGGGCGAGGGCAGTATTTT	CASSLWGRGQYF
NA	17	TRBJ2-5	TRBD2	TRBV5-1	TGCGCCAGCAGCCCCGGGGGACTAGCGGGGTTCCAAGAGACCCAGTACTTC	CASSPGGLAGFQETQYF
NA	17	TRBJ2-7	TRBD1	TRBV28	TGTGCCAGCAGTTTCTTCCTTCAGGGGGCCCATTCCTACGAGCAGTACTTC	CASSFFLQGAHSYEQYF
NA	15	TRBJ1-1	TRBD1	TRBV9	TGTGCCAGCAGCGCACAGCAGGGGGCTGACACTGAAGCTTTCTTT	CASSAQQGADTEAFF
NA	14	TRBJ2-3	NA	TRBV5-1	TGCGCCAGCAGCTTGGAGCGGTGGTTGGATACGCAGTATTTT	CASSLERWLDTQYF
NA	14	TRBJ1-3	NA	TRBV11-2	TGTGCCAGCAGCTTGGGCAGGGCTGGAAACACCATATATTTT	CASSLGRAGNTIYF
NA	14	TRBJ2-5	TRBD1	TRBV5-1	TGCGCCAGCAGCCAGGACAGGGTCGGAGAGACCCAGTACTTC	CASSQDRVGETQYF
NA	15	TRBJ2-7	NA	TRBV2	TGTGCCAGCCTTACGGGGGACGGCAACTCCTACGAGCAGTACTTC	CASLTGDGNSYEQYF
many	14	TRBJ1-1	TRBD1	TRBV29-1	TGCAGCGTCGCTCATATGTCAGGGGGCACTGAAGCTTTCTTT	CSVAHMSGGTEAFF
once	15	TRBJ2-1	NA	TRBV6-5	TGTGCCAGCAGCCACGGGGTAGCTCGGGATTATGAGCAGTTCTTC	CASSHGVARDYEQFF
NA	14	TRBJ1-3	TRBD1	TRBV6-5	TGTGCCAGCAGTTACTCACAGGGGGAGAACACCATATATTTT	CASSYSQGENTIYF
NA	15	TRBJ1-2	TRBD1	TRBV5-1	TGCGCCAGCAGCTTGGGCCTACAGGGGGCCTATGGCTACACCTTC	CASSLGLQGAYGYTF
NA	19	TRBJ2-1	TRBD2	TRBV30	TGTGCCTGGAGTGGGGGGACTAGCGGGATCCGATCGCGATACAATGAGCAGTTCTTC	CAWSGGTSGIRSRYNEQFF
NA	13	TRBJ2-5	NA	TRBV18	TGTGCCAGCTCACCACCGGTAGCCGAGACCCAGTACTTC	CASSPPVAETQYF
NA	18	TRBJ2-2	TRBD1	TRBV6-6	TGTGCCAGCAGTCCGCCGGGGGGACAGGGGGTTTTTACCGGGGAGCTGTTTTTT	CASSPPGGQGVFTGELFF
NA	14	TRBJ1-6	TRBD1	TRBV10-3	TGTGCCGCGACGGACAGGGCGGATAATTCACCCCTCCACTTT	CAATDRADNSPLHF
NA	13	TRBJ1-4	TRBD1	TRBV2	TGTGCCAGCCGGACAGGGCCCAATGAAAAACTGTTTTTT	CASRTGPNEKLFF
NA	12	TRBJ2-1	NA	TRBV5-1	TGCGCCAGCAGCTTGGGGGGCTATGAGCAGTTCTTC	CASSLGGYEQFF
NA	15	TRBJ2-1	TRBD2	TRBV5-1	TGCGCCAGCAGCTTGCAAGCGGGAGGGCGGAATGAGCAGTTCTTC	CASSLQAGGRNEQFF
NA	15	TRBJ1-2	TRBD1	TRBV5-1	TGCGCCAGCAGCAGCGGGCCCCGACAGGGAGGCGGCTACACCTTC	CASSSGPRQGGGYTF
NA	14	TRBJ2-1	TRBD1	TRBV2	TGTGCCAGCATCCTGGACAGGGTGGGCAATGAGCAGTTCTTC	CASILDRVGNEQFF
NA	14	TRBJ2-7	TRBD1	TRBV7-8	TGTGCCAGCAGCCAAATCGACAGGGAGAGGGAGCAGTACTTC	CASSQIDREREQYF
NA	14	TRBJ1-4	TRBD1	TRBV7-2	TGTGCCAGCACTGCCGACAGGGGTAATGAAAAACTGTTTTTT	CASTADRGNEKLFF
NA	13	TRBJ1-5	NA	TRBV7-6	TGTGCCAGCAGCTCCGACGGGTTTGAGCCCCAGCATTTT	CASSSDGFEPQHF
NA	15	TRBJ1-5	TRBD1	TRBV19	TGTGCCAGTAGCACGGGACAGGGGTTCTATCAGCCCCAGCATTTT	CASSTGQGFYQPQHF
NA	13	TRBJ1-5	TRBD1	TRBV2	TGTGCCAGCAGGTCGCAGGGGGCGCAGCCCCAGCATTTT	CASRSQGAQPQHF
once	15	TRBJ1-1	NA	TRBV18	TGTGCCAGCTCACCTCCAGGGGCTGATAACACTGAAGCTTTCTTT	CASSPPGADNTEAFF
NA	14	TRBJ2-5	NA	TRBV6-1	TGTGCCAGCAGTGAAAATCCAGCGGCGGAGACCCAGTACTTC	CASSENPAAETQYF
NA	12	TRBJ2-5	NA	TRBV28	TGTGCCAGCAGAGGGGTCTCAGAGACCCAGTACTTC	CASRGVSETQYF
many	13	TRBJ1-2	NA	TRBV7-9	TGTGCCAGCAGCCCTGAGTATACCGGGGGCTACACCTTC	CASSPEYTGGYTF
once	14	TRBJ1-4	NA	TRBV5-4	TGTGCCAGCACTCCCGGTTTGGGGAGTGAAAAACTGTTTTTT	CASTPGLGSEKLFF
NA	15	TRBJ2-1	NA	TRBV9	TGTGCCAGCAGCGTAGGGGGACTGACGGCCAATGAGCAGTTCTTC	CASSVGGLTANEQFF
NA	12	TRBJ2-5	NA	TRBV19	TGTGCCAGTAGTTTCTTAGAAGAGACCCAGTACTTC	CASSFLEETQYF
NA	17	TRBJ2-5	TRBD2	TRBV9	TGTGCCAGCAGCGTTGATAGGGTAGCGGGGGGTCTGGAGACCCAGTACTTC	CASSVDRVAGGLETQYF
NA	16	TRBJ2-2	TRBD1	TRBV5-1	TGCGCCAGCGGAGGACAGGGGGCAGGTGAAACCGGGGAGCTGTTTTTT	CASGGQGAGETGELFF
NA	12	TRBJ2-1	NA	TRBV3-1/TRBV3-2	TGTGCCAGCAGCCAAGTTATGAGGGAGCAGTTCTTC	CASSQVMREQFF
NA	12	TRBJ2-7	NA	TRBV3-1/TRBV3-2	TGTGCCAGCAGCCGGACTCCCTACGAGCAGTACTTC	CASSRTPYEQYF
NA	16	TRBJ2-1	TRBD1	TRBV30	TGTGCCTGGAGTGTATGGGGACAGGGGGGGGCGAATGAGCAGTTCTTC	CAWSVWGQGGANEQFF
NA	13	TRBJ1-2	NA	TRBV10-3	TGTGCCATCAGTGAGGGCAGGGAGGGTGGCTACACCTTC	CAISEGREGGYTF
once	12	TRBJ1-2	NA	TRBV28	TGTGCCAGCAGTACCCAGGGATATGGCTACACCTTC	CASSTQGYGYTF
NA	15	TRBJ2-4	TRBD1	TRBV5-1	TGCGCCAGCAGCTTGGACTGGACAGGGAAAAACATTCAGTACTTC	CASSLDWTGKNIQYF
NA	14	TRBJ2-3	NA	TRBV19	TGTGCCAGTAGTATTGAGGAACGGAAAGATACGCAGTATTTT	CASSIEERKDTQYF
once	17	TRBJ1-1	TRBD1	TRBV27	TGTGCCAGCAGTTCCGGACAGGGTCGGGGGACGAACACTGAAGCTTTCTTT	CASSSGQGRGTNTEAFF
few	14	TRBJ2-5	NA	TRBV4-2	TGTGCCAGCAGCCGGAGCGGGTCCCAAGAGACCCAGTACTTC	CASSRSGSQETQYF
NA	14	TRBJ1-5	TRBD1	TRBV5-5	TGTGCCAGCAGCCAAGGGACAGCTAATCGGCCCCAGCATTTT	CASSQGTANRPQHF
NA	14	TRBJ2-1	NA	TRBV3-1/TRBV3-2	TGTGCCAGCGCCCCCACCAGCTCCTACAATGAGCAGTTCTTC	CASAPTSSYNEQFF
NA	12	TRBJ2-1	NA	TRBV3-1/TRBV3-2	TGTGCCAGCAGCTTGACTAGGGATGAGCAGTTCTTC	CASSLTRDEQFF
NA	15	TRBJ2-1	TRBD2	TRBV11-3	TGTGCCAGCAGCTACGCCGGGACTAGAGGCAATGAGCAGTTCTTC	CASSYAGTRGNEQFF
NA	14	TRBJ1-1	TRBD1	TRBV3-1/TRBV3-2	TGTGCCAGCAGCCTTCGGACAGGGGGCATGGAAGCTTTCTTT	CASSLRTGGMEAFF
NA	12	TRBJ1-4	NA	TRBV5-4	TGTGCCAGCAGCTTCGGACAGGAAAAACTGTTTTTT	CASSFGQEKLFF
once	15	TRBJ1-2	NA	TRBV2	TGTGCCAGCAGTGGGGAGGGGATTACTCGCTATGGCTACACCTTC	CASSGEGITRYGYTF
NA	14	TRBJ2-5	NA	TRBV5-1	TGCGCCAGCAGCTTGGGTGGGGCACAAGAGACCCAGTACTTC	CASSLGGAQETQYF
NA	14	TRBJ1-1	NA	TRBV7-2	TGTGCCAGCAGCCCCGAATGGGGGCGGGCGGAAGCTTTCTTT	CASSPEWGRAEAFF
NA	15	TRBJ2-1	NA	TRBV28	TGTGCCAGCAGTACGGTGAGGGAGCCATACAATGAGCAGTTCTTC	CASSTVREPYNEQFF
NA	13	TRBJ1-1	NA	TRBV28	TGTGCCAGCAGTTTGGGGGGGTTGGATGAAGCTTTCTTT	CASSLGGLDEAFF
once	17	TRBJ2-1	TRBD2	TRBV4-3	TGCGCCAGCAGCCAACCTAGACTAGCGGGGCTTGGGAATGAGCAGTTCTTC	CASSQPRLAGLGNEQFF
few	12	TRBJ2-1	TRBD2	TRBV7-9	TGTGCCAGCAGCACCGGGACTAGCGATCAGTTCTTC	CASSTGTSDQFF
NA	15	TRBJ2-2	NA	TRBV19	TGTGCCAGTAGTATAAGGACAGCTAACACCGGGGAGCTGTTTTTT	CASSIRTANTGELFF